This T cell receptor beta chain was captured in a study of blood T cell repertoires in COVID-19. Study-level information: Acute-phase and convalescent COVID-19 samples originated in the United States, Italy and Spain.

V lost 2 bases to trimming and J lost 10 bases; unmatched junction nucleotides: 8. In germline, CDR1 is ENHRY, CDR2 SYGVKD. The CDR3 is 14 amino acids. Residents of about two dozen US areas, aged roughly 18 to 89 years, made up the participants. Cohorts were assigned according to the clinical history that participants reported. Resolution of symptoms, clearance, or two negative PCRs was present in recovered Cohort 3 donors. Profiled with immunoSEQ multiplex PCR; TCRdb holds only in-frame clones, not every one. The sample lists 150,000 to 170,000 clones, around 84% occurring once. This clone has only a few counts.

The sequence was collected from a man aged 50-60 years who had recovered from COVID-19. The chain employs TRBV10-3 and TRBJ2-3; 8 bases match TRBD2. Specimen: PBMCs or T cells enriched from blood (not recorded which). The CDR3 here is CAISEPLAATPQYF. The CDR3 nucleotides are TGTGCCATCAGTGAGCCACTAGCGGCAACCCCGCAGTATTTT.